Each of the 3 T cell receptor beta chains below was sequenced from the same sample in a study of cytomegalovirus exposure and HLA in healthy donors. The PCR ran on 60 Vbeta and 13 Jbeta primers. Using immunoSEQ multiplex PCR, the repertoire was profiled, and TCRdb retains in-frame clones only, with some absent. The sample consists of some 110,000 clones, about 76% of them appearing once. The sequenced sample was PBMCs. These TCRs come from a woman in her 50s in good health and CMV-seropositive.

V and J are TRBV7-2 and TRBJ2-1, with 8 bases lining up with TRBD2. Per germline, CDR1 SGHTA and CDR2 FQGNSA. CDR3 length: 16 amino acids. The V gene end was trimmed by 3 bases and the J gene end by 2 bases; junction bases not matched to a gene: 6. Written as DNA, the CDR3 is TGTGCCAGCAGCTTGGCGGGGGGACACACCTACAATGAGCAGTTCTTC. Its translation is CASSLAGGHTYNEQFF.

V and J are TRBV19 and TRBJ2-2, with D maybe TRBD2 (5 bases). Germline V gene data show CDR1 as LNHDA and CDR2 as SQIVND (reference sequence). Trimming pared 4 bases from V and 7 bases from J, leaving 7 bases between. This CDR3 contains 12 residues. The CDR3 reads CASSKRDGELFF. CDR3 nucleotides: TGTGCCAGTAGTAAGAGGGACGGGGAGCTGTTTTTT.

The rearrangement uses TRBV6-5 and TRBJ1-2, with unresolved D. The germline V and J ends were trimmed by 2 bases and 4 bases, with 17 bases remaining between them. Germline CDR1 reads MNHEY; CDR2 reads SVGAGI. The CDR3 spans 16 residues. Written as DNA, the CDR3 is TGTGCCAGCAGTTACGCTGCGTCCCCTCTCCTCTATGGCTACACCTTC. Translated: CASSYAASPLLYGYTF.